Listed below are T cell receptor beta chains from one sample, sequenced in a study of blood T cell repertoires in COVID-19. TCRdb's table, derived via immunoSEQ multiplex PCR, lists solely in-frame clones and lacks some. The profile shows 90,000 to 140,000 clones, roughly 80% of them singletons. Sequences were obtained from peripheral blood. The receptor set was obtained from a woman between 65 and 79 years old with acute or convalescent COVID-19. Each CDR3 is given with its conserved first and last residue. The D gene is left open where the match is weak. Clone size, where shown, is once, few, many, or a class for clones that have expanded.

D gene,V gene,clone size,J gene,CDR3 DNA,CDR3 protein
TRBD2,TRBV6-1,.,TRBJ2-7,TGTGCCAGCAGTGACACTAGCGGGGTGTCCTACGAGCAGTACTTC,CASSDTSGVSYEQYF
.,TRBV5-1,few,TRBJ2-6,TGCGCCAGCGAGACGGGACTCCTAAACCCGTCTGGGGCCAACGTCCTGACTTTC,CASETGLLNPSGANVLTF
TRBD1,TRBV18,.,TRBJ1-3,TGTGCCAGCTCACCACAGCGAGGGACAGACACTTCGGGAAACACCATATATTTT,CASSPQRGTDTSGNTIYF
TRBD2,TRBV7-9,.,TRBJ2-1,TGTGCCAGCAGCCGGGGGGGAACCTACAATGAGCAGTTCTTC,CASSRGGTYNEQFF
.,TRBV2,.,TRBJ2-7,TGTGCCAGCAGTGAACAGACCTACGAGCAGTACTTC,CASSEQTYEQYF
TRBD2,TRBV4-1,.,TRBJ2-3,TGCGCCAGCAGCCAATCGTTAGGACTAGTCCGTCTGGATACGCAGTATTTT,CASSQSLGLVRLDTQYF
.,TRBV6-2/TRBV6-3,.,TRBJ1-1,TGTGCCAGCAGTTACTCGACGGCAGGCCAGAACACTGAAGCTTTCTTT,CASSYSTAGQNTEAFF
.,TRBV7-2,.,TRBJ2-2,TGTGCCAGCAGCCGCGGATGGCGGAACACCGGGGAGCTGTTTTTT,CASSRGWRNTGELFF
.,TRBV5-1,.,TRBJ1-1,TGCGCCAGCAGCTTCAGGGCAGGAATGAACACTGAAGCTTTCTTT,CASSFRAGMNTEAFF
.,TRBV3-1/TRBV3-2,.,TRBJ1-6,TGTGCCAGCAGCCAAGGGGAGGCCCGGCATTCACCCCTCCACTTT,CASSQGEARHSPLHF
TRBD1,TRBV6-1,.,TRBJ2-1,TGTGCCAGCAGTGGAATCGGGACAGGCTCCTACAATGAGCAGTTCTTC,CASSGIGTGSYNEQFF
.,TRBV11-2,.,TRBJ2-7,TGTGCCAGCAGCTCGGACAGCTACGAGCAGTACTTC,CASSSDSYEQYF
.,TRBV10-3,.,TRBJ1-6,TGTGCCATCAGTACAAGCGATTCACCCCTCCACTTT,CAISTSDSPLHF
.,TRBV6-2/TRBV6-3,.,TRBJ1-1,TGTGCCAGCAGTCCAAGGGAGTTGGGGATGAACACTGAAGCTTTCTTT,CASSPRELGMNTEAFF
TRBD1,TRBV7-9,once,TRBJ2-1,TGTGCCAGCAGCCAGGGACAGGGGGAGACCCGGGCCTTCTTC,CASSQGQGETRAFF
.,TRBV5-6,.,TRBJ2-7,TGTGCCAGCAGCAGAAACAGCCCGGGGAAGGGAGAGCAGTACTTC,CASSRNSPGKGEQYF
TRBD2,TRBV5-1,.,TRBJ2-3,TGCGCCAGCAGCGCAAGCGGGGGGTTCACAGATACGCAGTATTTT,CASSASGGFTDTQYF
TRBD1,TRBV5-1,few,TRBJ2-7,TGCGCCAGCAGTAATGGACAGGGGGCTTCGATAGCCTACGAGCAGTACTTC,CASSNGQGASIAYEQYF
.,TRBV27,.,TRBJ1-1,TGTGCCAGCAGTTTACCGGGGGTGGCGAGCACTGAAGCTTTCTTT,CASSLPGVASTEAFF
.,TRBV6-6,.,TRBJ2-3,TGTGCCAGCAGTTATAGTACAGGGAGAGATACGCAGTATTTT,CASSYSTGRDTQYF
TRBD1,TRBV28,.,TRBJ1-3,TGTGCCAGCAGTTTAAGCCAGGGGGCCGCTGGAAACACCATATATTTT,CASSLSQGAAGNTIYF
TRBD1,TRBV4-1,.,TRBJ1-2,TGCGCCAGCAGCCACCGGGACAGGGAAGATAATGGCTACACCTTC,CASSHRDREDNGYTF
.,TRBV12-5,.,TRBJ1-2,TGTGCTAGTGGTTTGGGGGCGTTCGGAGGCTACACCTTC,CASGLGAFGGYTF
TRBD2,TRBV19,.,TRBJ2-1,TGTGCCGCGGGGGGTGGGTACAATGAGCAGTTCTTC,CAAGGGYNEQFF
.,TRBV18,.,TRBJ2-5,TGTGCCAGCTTAGGGACACCCCAAGAGACCCAGTACTTC,CASLGTPQETQYF
.,TRBV7-2,few,TRBJ1-2,TGTGCCAGCAGCTTAAGGAGGCTAGATGGCTACACCTTC,CASSLRRLDGYTF
.,TRBV6-5,.,TRBJ2-3,TGTGCCAGCAGTCGGGGACTCGGCACAGATACGCAGTATTTT,CASSRGLGTDTQYF
.,TRBV12-3/TRBV12-4,.,TRBJ1-1,TGTGCCAGCAGTTTGGGGGGGCACACTGAAGCTTTCTTT,CASSLGGHTEAFF
TRBD1,TRBV5-5,.,TRBJ2-3,TGTGCCAGCAGCTTGGGGGACAGGGCACAGACAGATACGCAGTATTTT,CASSLGDRAQTDTQYF
TRBD1,TRBV5-4,few,TRBJ1-1,TGTGCCAGCAGCTTACTCAGGGGGAAGAACACTGAAGCTTTCTTT,CASSLLRGKNTEAFF
TRBD1,TRBV5-5,.,TRBJ2-6,TGTGCCAGCAGCTTAGGGGGCACTCAGCTTGGGGCCAACGTCCTGACTTTC,CASSLGGTQLGANVLTF
.,TRBV2,.,TRBJ2-7,TGTGCCAGCAGTGAGTACAGAGCTACATCCGAGCAGTACTTC,CASSEYRATSEQYF
.,TRBV6-1,.,TRBJ1-5,TGTGCCAGCAGTGAATTCCGTGGGGGACTAGGCCAGCCCCAGCATTTT,CASSEFRGGLGQPQHF
.,TRBV30,few,TRBJ1-2,TGTGCCTTTTCCTCAGGGATTACTAATGGCTACACCTTC,CAFSSGITNGYTF
TRBD2,TRBV11-3,few,TRBJ2-1,TGTGCCAGCAGCTCTGGGGAATGGGCGGGGGGTGTTTACAATGAGCAGTTCTTC,CASSSGEWAGGVYNEQFF
.,TRBV18,many,TRBJ1-1,TGTGCCAGCTCACCCATACAGGGCTTGAACACTGAAGCTTTCTTT,CASSPIQGLNTEAFF
TRBD2,TRBV5-6,once,TRBJ2-5,TGTGCCAGCAGCAGAACTAGCGGGGGGCAGGAGACCCAGTACTTC,CASSRTSGGQETQYF
.,TRBV6-2/TRBV6-3,.,TRBJ2-2,TGTGCCAGCAGTTACCTTCAGGGGTCCGGGGAGCTGTTTTTT,CASSYLQGSGELFF
TRBD2,TRBV5-1,.,TRBJ2-7,TGCGCCTGGTTGCGCGGTTGGGGGGGCCGGGGGGGGGAGCAGTACTTC,CAWLRGWGGRGGEQYF
.,TRBV10-3,.,TRBJ1-4,TGTGCCATCAGTGAGTCAGCAGGGAAGGGGAATGAAAAACTGTTTTTT,CAISESAGKGNEKLFF
TRBD2,TRBV19,.,TRBJ2-3,TGTGCCAGTAGTATCGGCGGGGGGGCAGGAGATACGCAGTATTTT,CASSIGGGAGDTQYF
TRBD1,TRBV7-9,.,TRBJ1-1,TGTGCCAGCAGCACAGGGGAGACTGAAGCTTTCTTT,CASSTGETEAFF
.,TRBV9,.,TRBJ2-2,TGTGCCAGCAGCAAGAGTACCGGGGAGCTGTTTTTT,CASSKSTGELFF
TRBD1,TRBV6-4,.,TRBJ1-6,TGTGCCAGCAGTGTGACAGGGGGGTATAATTCACCCCTCCACTTT,CASSVTGGYNSPLHF
TRBD2,TRBV7-9,.,TRBJ2-2,TGTGCCAGCAGAAGGACTAGCGATGTTACCGGGGAGCTGTTTTTT,CASRRTSDVTGELFF
TRBD1,TRBV2,once,TRBJ1-1,TGTGCCAGCAGAGAGACCCCAGGGGGTACGTCTGAAGCTTTCTTT,CASRETPGGTSEAFF